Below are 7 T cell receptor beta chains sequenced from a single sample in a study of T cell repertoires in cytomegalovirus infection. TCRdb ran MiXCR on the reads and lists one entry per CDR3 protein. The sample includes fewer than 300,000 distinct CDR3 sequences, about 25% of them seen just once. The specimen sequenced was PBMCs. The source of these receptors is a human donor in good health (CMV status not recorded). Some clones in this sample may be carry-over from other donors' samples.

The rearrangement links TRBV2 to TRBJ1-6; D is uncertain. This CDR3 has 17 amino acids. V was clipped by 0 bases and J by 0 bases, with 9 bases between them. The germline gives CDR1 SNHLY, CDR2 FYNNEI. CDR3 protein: CASSEAVRSSYNSPLHF. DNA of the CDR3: TGTGCCAGCAGTGAAGCTGTAAGGAGCTCCTATAATTCACCCCTCCACTTT.

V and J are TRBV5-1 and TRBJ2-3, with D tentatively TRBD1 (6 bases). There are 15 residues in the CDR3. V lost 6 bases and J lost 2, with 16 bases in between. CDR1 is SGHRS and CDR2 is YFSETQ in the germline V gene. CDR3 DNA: TGCGCCAGCAAGAGGGACAACTCGATCACAGATACGCAGTATTTT. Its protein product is CASKRDNSITDTQYF.

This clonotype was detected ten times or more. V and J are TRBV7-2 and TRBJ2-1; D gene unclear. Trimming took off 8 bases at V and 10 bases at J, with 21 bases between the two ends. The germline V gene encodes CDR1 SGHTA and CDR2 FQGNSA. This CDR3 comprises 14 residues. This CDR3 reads CASSILGVSSEQFF. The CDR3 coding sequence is TGTGCCAGCTCTATTCTGGGTGTGTCAAGCGAGCAGTTCTTC.

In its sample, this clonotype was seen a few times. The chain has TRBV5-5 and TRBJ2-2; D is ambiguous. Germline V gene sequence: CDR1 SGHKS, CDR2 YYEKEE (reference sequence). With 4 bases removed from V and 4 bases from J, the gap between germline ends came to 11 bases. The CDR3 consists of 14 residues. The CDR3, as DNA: TGTGCCAGCAGCCCACGGGTGGGCACCGGGGAGCTGTTTTTT. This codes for CASSPRVGTGELFF.

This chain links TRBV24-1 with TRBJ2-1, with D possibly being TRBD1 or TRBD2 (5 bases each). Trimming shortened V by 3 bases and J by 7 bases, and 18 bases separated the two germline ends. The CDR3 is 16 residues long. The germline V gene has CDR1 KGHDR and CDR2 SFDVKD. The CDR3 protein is CATSDLNKWGSNEQFF. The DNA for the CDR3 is TGTGCCACCAGTGATCTAAATAAATGGGGGTCGAATGAGCAGTTCTTC.

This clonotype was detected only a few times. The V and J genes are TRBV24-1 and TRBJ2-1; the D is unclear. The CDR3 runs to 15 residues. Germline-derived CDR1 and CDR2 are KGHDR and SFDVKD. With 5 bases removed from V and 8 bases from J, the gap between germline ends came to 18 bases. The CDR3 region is CATSASGVSRDEQFF. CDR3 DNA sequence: TGTGCCACCAGTGCAAGTGGGGTTTCGCGTGATGAGCAGTTCTTC.

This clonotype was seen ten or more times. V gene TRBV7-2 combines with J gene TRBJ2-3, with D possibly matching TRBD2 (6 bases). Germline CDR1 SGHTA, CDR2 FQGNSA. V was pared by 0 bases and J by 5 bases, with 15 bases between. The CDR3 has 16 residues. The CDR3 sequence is CASSLARGLARDTQYF. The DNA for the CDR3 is TGTGCCAGCAGCTTAGCGCGGGGTCTAGCGAGAGATACGCAGTATTTT.